The 13 T cell receptor beta chains given below trace back to one sample, sequenced in a study of vaccination and CD4 T cells after COVID-19. Sequenced with the Oncomine TCR Beta short-read assay was DNA taken from cultured CD4+ T cells. Someone extracted genomic DNA from cultured CD4+ T cells. TCRdb reanalysed the PCR reads using MiXCR and keeps one entry per CDR3 protein. Of about 8,900 distinct CDR3 sequences in the sample, more than 25% were seen once. Specified treatment: approximately nine-day PBMC culture with coronavirus spike peptide pools or control peptides (ViraFEST assay). CD4+ T cells that came from the unexposed donor were collected before the COVID-19 pandemic (2011-2018). Their antigen targets remain unknown. The sequenced material came from CD4+ T cells from blood, cultured in vitro. The receptors were sampled from a human donor in good health.

This CDR3 is CASSLATGAVNYGYTF. Written as DNA, the CDR3 is TGTGCCAGCAGCCTAGCTACAGGGGCGGTTAACTATGGCTACACCTTC. The chain links TRBV3-1 to TRBJ1-2; 7 nucleotides line up with TRBD1. The germline V gene encodes CDR1 LGHDT and CDR2 YNNKEL (reference sequence). The CDR3 loop spans 16 amino acids. The V gene end was trimmed by 4 bases and the J gene end by 1 base; junction bases not matched to a gene: 9.

This clonotype was observed a handful of times. The V gene is TRBV5-1, the J gene TRBJ2-3; D remains unclear. The CDR3 totals 14 residues. The V end lost 5 bases, the J end lost 2 bases, and 12 bases lay between the germline ends. CDR1 is SGHRS and CDR2 is YFSETQ in the germline V gene. CDR3 in DNA: TGCGCCAGCAGGGATGACGGTGTCACAGATACGCAGTATTTT. It is translated as CASRDDGVTDTQYF.

The V and J genes are TRBV12-3 or TRBV12-4 and TRBJ2-7; 10 nucleotides match TRBD1. J lost 0 bases, V lost 6 bases, and 5 bases had no gene match. The CDR3 sequence is 15 residues long. CDR3 sequence (DNA): TGTGCCAGCAGAGACAGGGGGCCCAGCTCCTACGAGCAGTACTTC. Protein product: CASRDRGPSSYEQYF.

V is TRBV20-1 and J is TRBJ2-6; 12 nucleotides align to TRBD2. V lost 5 bases, J lost 0 bases, and 5 bases stayed unmatched. Germline CDR1 reads DFQATT; CDR2 reads SNEGSKA (reference sequence). This CDR3 region has 17 residues. The chain's CDR3 is CSASLAGGLSGANVLTF. The CDR3 DNA follows: TGCAGTGCTTCACTAGCGGGGGGCCTCTCTGGGGCCAACGTCCTGACTTTC.

CDR3 in amino acids: CASSFQNQPQHF. For the CDR3, the DNA is TGTGCCAGCAGCTTTCAAAATCAGCCCCAGCATTTT. The gene calls are TRBV7-2 and TRBJ1-5, with no clear D. Trimming shortened V by 3 bases and J by 4 bases, and 4 bases separated the two germline ends. This CDR3 spans 12 amino acids. The germline CDR1 and CDR2 sequences are SGHTA and FQGNSA.

The V gene is TRBV4-3, the J gene TRBJ2-2; 12 nucleotides line up with TRBD2. J gave up 8 bases and V 4 bases, and 2 bases lay outside the gene matches. This CDR3 contains 14 residues. Germline V gene data show CDR1 as LGHNA and CDR2 as YSLEER. CDR3 sequence (DNA): TGCGCCAGCAGCCCCGGACTAGCGGGAGGGGAGCTGTTTTTT. It translates to CASSPGLAGGELFF.

In its sample, this clonotype was seen a few times. V usage is TRBV6-1 and J usage is TRBJ2-1; 7 bases map to TRBD1. Per germline, CDR1 MNHNS and CDR2 SASEGT. This CDR3 is built from 15 residues. The V gene end was trimmed by 7 bases and the J gene end by 3 bases; junction bases not matched to a gene: 9. CDR3 in amino acids: CASNIRQGSYNEQFF. In nucleotides, the CDR3 is TGTGCCAGCAATATCCGACAGGGCAGCTACAATGAGCAGTTCTTC.

The gene calls are TRBV28 and TRBJ2-7; a possible D gene is TRBD2 (6 bases). CDR3 length equals 13 residues. CDR1 and CDR2 (germline): MDHEN, SYDVKM. V was pared by 6 bases and J by 1 base, with 10 bases between. The CDR3 sequence is CASRRGTSYEQYF. The CDR3 region has the DNA TGTGCCAGCAGACGGGGGACTTCCTACGAGCAGTACTTC.

The gene calls are TRBV6-2 or TRBV6-3 and TRBJ2-3, with 9 bases identical to TRBD2. The CDR3 is 16 amino acids. V lost 2 bases and J lost 11; bases outside the gene matches: 14. CDR1 MNHEY and CDR2 SVGEGT come from the germline V gene. CDR3 loop: CASSYPGASGTLVQYF. The DNA of the CDR3 is TGTGCCAGCAGTTACCCCGGGGCTAGCGGGACTCTGGTGCAGTATTTT.

The V and J genes are TRBV5-4 and TRBJ2-7; D remains ambiguous. Trimming stripped 5 bases from V and 7 bases from J, with 22 bases between. CDR1 and CDR2 (germline): SGHNT, YYREEE (reference sequence). There are 15 residues in the CDR3. The CDR3 protein is CASSLPGVSTLEQYF. As DNA, the CDR3 is TGTGCCAGCAGTTTACCGGGCGTTTCTACCCTGGAGCAGTACTTC.

This clonotype was recorded a few times. The CDR3 coding sequence is TGTGCCAGCAGTGAACAGGGGGCTTATTATTCACCCCTCCACTTT. Protein: CASSEQGAYYSPLHF. This chain joins TRBV6-2 or TRBV6-3 and TRBJ1-6; TRBD1 agrees at 9 bases. This CDR3 comprises 15 residues. Unmatched junction bases numbered 7, after V lost 5 bases and J lost 8 bases. Per the germline V gene, CDR1 is MNHEY and CDR2 is SVGEGT.

This chain joins TRBV6-1 and TRBJ1-6, with 11 bases aligning to TRBD1. Germline V gene lookup returns CDR1 MNHNS and CDR2 SASEGT. CDR3 length: 14 amino acids. V gave up 8 bases and J gave up 9 bases; unmatched junction bases: 6. CDR3 loop: CASGDRGNGSPLHF. The CDR3 nucleotides are TGTGCCAGCGGGGACAGGGGGAACGGTTCACCCCTCCACTTT.

This clonotype was counted only a few times. V and J are TRBV6-5 and TRBJ2-1, with a possible D match to TRBD1 (5 bases). Trimming cost V 0 bases and J 8 bases, with 17 bases left between them. In germline, CDR1 is MNHEY, CDR2 SVGAGI. This CDR3 comprises 16 residues. The CDR3: CASSYSWGRGLDEQFF. The CDR3 DNA follows: TGTGCCAGCAGTTACTCGTGGGGCCGTGGCTTGGATGAGCAGTTCTTC.